The entry below gives a single TCR beta chain sequence along with its context. Its antigen is unidentified. This entry is derived from a study of T-cell memory formation after mild COVID-19. In the study overall: TCR clusters showed largely donor specificity. Points from the study as a whole: CD4/CD8 balance characterized clones contracting day 15 to 85, and CD4+ skew characterized later expanders. Nothing showed for sure that second-wave clones peaking on day 37 were SARS-CoV-2 specific.

5'RACE with constant-segment primers built TCRalpha and TCRbeta cDNA libraries with UMIs. Each CDR3 protein gets one entry after TCRdb re-called the 5' RACE reads with MiXCR. This table has around 210,000 distinct CDR3 sequences, around 8.8% appearing once. Germline loops: CDR1 MNHEY, CDR2 SVGAGI. There are 15 residues in the CDR3. The ends lost 4 bases at V and 10 bases at J; junction bases unmatched: 10. The clonotype comes from a man younger than 30 who had mild COVID-19 (a few samples of this study predate the infection). Cell type and time point are not known. Sequencing was done on a sample of PBMCs or a T cell subset sorted from them (not recorded which). This chain links TRBV6-5 with TRBJ1-6; 7 bases match TRBD1. The CDR3 reads CASSSGQYKGSPLHF. The DNA of the CDR3 is TGTGCCAGCAGTTCGGGACAGTATAAAGGCTCACCCCTCCACTTT.